This is a list of T cell receptor beta chains from one sample in a study of T cell repertoires in cytomegalovirus infection. Via MiXCR, TCRdb re-called the reads, giving one row per CDR3 protein. Among 680,000 or so distinct CDR3 sequences listed, roughly 33% were seen once. These receptors' antigens are unknown. Here the sequenced sample was cultured PBMCs, taken from culture after CMV antigen stimulation. The receptors here all came from a human donor in good health (CMV status not recorded). Some clones in this sample may be carry-over from other donors' samples. Each CDR3 is given with its conserved first and last residue. D genes are given only for firm matches. Expanded clones get a size class; other rows say once, few or many, or leave the size out.

d_call	v_call	j_call	clone_size	cdr3_nt	cdr3_aa
-	TRBV7-9	TRBJ1-3	-	TGTGCCAGCATTGGACAGAGCTCTGGAAACACCATATATTTT	CASIGQSSGNTIYF
TRBD2	TRBV6-1	TRBJ2-1	-	TGTGCCAGCAGTTCCTGGGGGGGGAGCTCCTACAATGAGCAGTTCTTC	CASSSWGGSSYNEQFF
-	TRBV11-2	TRBJ1-3	few	TGTGCCAGCAGCTTAGAGGCTGTCCGCTCTGGAAACACCATATATTTT	CASSLEAVRSGNTIYF
-	TRBV20-1	TRBJ2-4	-	TGCAGTGCTAGTGAGGGGCTCTCTGAAAACATTCAGTACTTC	CSASEGLSENIQYF
TRBD2	TRBV12-3/TRBV12-4	TRBJ2-3	-	TGTGCCAGCAGTAAGGGACTAGCGGGAGGTGAGGTGCAGTATTTT	CASSKGLAGGEVQYF
TRBD2	TRBV5-4	TRBJ2-3	-	TGTGCCAGCAGCTCTCTAGCGGGAGTTGTAGATACGCAGTATTTT	CASSSLAGVVDTQYF
TRBD1	TRBV7-8	TRBJ2-5	-	TGTGCCAGCAGCTTAGAGGGGGCGACGGCTTGGGAGACCCAGTACTTC	CASSLEGATAWETQYF
TRBD2	TRBV7-2	TRBJ2-3	many	TGTGCCAGCACCCGTGGCGGGAGGGACCCAGATACGCAGTATTTT	CASTRGGRDPDTQYF
-	TRBV6-1	TRBJ1-5	few	TGTGCCAGCAGTTATGGGCCCCGGTCAAATCAGCCCCAGCATTTT	CASSYGPRSNQPQHF
-	TRBV2	TRBJ2-3	few	TGTGCCAGCAGCGGGGAGATCACAGATACGCAGTATTTT	CASSGEITDTQYF
-	TRBV7-2	TRBJ2-1	many	TGTGCCAGCAGCCCCGTTAATCGGAATGAGCAGTTCTTC	CASSPVNRNEQFF
-	TRBV20-1	TRBJ2-3	once	TGCAGTGCCGTGATGGGAAGCACAGATACGCAGTATTTT	CSAVMGSTDTQYF
-	TRBV7-2	TRBJ1-2	-	TGTGCCAGCAGCTTAAGAGGGCATGGCTACACCTTC	CASSLRGHGYTF
-	TRBV12-3/TRBV12-4	TRBJ2-7	few	TGTGCCAGCACCCTGGGGGGGCCGGCCTACGAGCAGTACTTC	CASTLGGPAYEQYF
TRBD2	TRBV3-1	TRBJ2-4	-	TGTGCCAGCAGCCAAGTCAGAGCGGGAGGGCTGGGCATTCAGTACTTC	CASSQVRAGGLGIQYF
TRBD2	TRBV6-2/TRBV6-3	TRBJ2-1	-	TGTGCCAGCAGCCCCCGAGCGGGAGGGAAGTATGAGCAGTTCTTC	CASSPRAGGKYEQFF
TRBD2	TRBV7-8	TRBJ2-1	many	TGTGCCAGCAGCTATCTAGCGGGCACCAATGAGCAGTTCTTC	CASSYLAGTNEQFF
-	TRBV2	TRBJ1-1	few	TGTGCCAGCAATGAGAACAGGGTGGGGGAAGCTTTCTTT	CASNENRVGEAFF
-	TRBV6-5	TRBJ2-3	-	TGTGCCAGCAGAGCGGACTTCACAGATACGCAGTATTTT	CASRADFTDTQYF
-	TRBV2	TRBJ1-4	-	TGTGCCAGCAGTGATGTGGTTATTGAAAAACTGTTTTTT	CASSDVVIEKLFF
-	TRBV12-3/TRBV12-4	TRBJ1-2	-	TGTGCCAGCAGTTTTAGCGCGGGGCATGGAGGAGGCTACACCTTC	CASSFSAGHGGGYTF
TRBD2	TRBV20-1	TRBJ2-3	-	TGCAGTGCTAGCGGGGGGGCGGCAGATACGCAGTATTTT	CSASGGAADTQYF
TRBD1	TRBV7-2	TRBJ2-7	few	TGTGCCAGCAGCGTGGCGACCGGGACAGTCTACGAGCAGTACTTC	CASSVATGTVYEQYF
-	TRBV7-2	TRBJ2-5	many	TGTGCCAGCAGCCCCGTCGTCTCGGAGACCCAGTACTTC	CASSPVVSETQYF